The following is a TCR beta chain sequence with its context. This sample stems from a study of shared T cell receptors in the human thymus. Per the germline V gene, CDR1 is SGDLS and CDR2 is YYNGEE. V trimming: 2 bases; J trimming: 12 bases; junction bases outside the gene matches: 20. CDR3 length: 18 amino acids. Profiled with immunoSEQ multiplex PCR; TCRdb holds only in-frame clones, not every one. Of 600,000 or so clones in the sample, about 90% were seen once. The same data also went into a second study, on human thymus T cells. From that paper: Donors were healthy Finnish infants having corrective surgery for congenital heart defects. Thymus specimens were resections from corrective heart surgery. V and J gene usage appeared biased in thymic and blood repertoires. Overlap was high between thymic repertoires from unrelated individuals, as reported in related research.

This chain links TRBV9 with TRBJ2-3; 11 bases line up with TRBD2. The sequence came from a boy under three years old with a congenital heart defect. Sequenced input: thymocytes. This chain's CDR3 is CASSVSPQGTSGSVRQYF. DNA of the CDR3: TGTGCCAGCAGCGTCTCCCCCCAGGGAACTAGCGGGAGTGTGAGACAGTATTTT.